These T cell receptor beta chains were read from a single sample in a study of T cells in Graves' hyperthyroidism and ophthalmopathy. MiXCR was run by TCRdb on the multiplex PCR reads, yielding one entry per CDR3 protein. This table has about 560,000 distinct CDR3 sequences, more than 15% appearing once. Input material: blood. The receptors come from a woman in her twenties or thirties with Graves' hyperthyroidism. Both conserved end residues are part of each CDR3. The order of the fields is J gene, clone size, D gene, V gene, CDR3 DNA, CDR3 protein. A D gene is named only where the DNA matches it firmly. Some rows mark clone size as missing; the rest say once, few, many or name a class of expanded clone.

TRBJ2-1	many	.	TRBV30	TGTGCCTGGAGTGAGGGGGTAGGGAATGAGCAGTTCTTC	CAWSEGVGNEQFF
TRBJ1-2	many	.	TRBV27	TGTGCCAGCAGTTTCTATGGTGGGGCGGATGACTCCTATGGCTACACCTTC	CASSFYGGADDSYGYTF
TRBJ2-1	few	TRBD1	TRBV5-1	TGCGCCAGCAGCTTGGCCGTGACAGGGGGCAGGGATGAGCAGTTCTTC	CASSLAVTGGRDEQFF
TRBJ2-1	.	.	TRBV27	TGTGCCAGCATGGACGGATCCTACAATGAGCAGTTCTTC	CASMDGSYNEQFF
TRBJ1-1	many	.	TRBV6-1	TGTGCCAGCAGTGAGATACCGGGGGACGTTAGAGCTTTCTTT	CASSEIPGDVRAFF
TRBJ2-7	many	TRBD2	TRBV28	TGTGCCAGCAGTTCCCCCCCTAGCGGGACATACGAGCAGTACTTC	CASSSPPSGTYEQYF
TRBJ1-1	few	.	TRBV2	TGTGCCAGCAGCTTAGTGGGGGAGGGGTTCGGTGAAGCTTTCTTT	CASSLVGEGFGEAFF
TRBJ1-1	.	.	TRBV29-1	TGCAGCTCAAATGAGGGGCGGACTGAAGCTTTCTTT	CSSNEGRTEAFF
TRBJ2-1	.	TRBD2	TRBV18	TGTGCCGGCTCACCACTAGCGAGCTCCTACAATGAGCAGTTCTTC	CAGSPLASSYNEQFF
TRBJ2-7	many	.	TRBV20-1	TGCAGTGCTAGAGCCCTATTAGCCGGGATCTCCTACGAGCAGTACTTC	CSARALLAGISYEQYF
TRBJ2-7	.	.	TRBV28	TGTGCCAGCAGTTTAGTTTGGGGGCGGAAGCAGTACTTC	CASSLVWGRKQYF
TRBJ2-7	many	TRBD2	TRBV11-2	TGTGCCAGCAGCCCAGTAATAGGGACTAACCCTTACTACGAGCAGTACTTC	CASSPVIGTNPYYEQYF
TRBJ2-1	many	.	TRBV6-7	TGTGCCAGCAGTTACGGGGTCGGGACGCCCTCGGATGAGCAGTTCTTC	CASSYGVGTPSDEQFF
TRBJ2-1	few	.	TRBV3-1	TGTGCCAGCAGCCCAAGACAAACCCACTACAATGAGCAGTTCTTC	CASSPRQTHYNEQFF
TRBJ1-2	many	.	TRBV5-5	TGTGCCAGCAGCTTGACAGGGAACCATGGCTACACCTTC	CASSLTGNHGYTF
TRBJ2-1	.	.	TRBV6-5	TGTGCCAGCAGTTACCGGGGGACAACCAATGAGCAGTTCTTC	CASSYRGTTNEQFF
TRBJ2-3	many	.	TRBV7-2	TGTGCCAGCAACAGGGACTGGTCCCCCTGGGGGTCGCAGTATTTT	CASNRDWSPWGSQYF
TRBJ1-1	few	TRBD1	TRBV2	TGTGCCAGCAGTGGGACAGGCAGCCTCATGAACACTGAAGCTTTCTTT	CASSGTGSLMNTEAFF
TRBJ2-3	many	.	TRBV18	TGTGCCAGCTCAATGCTGCTCCGAGCAGATACGCAGTATTTT	CASSMLLRADTQYF
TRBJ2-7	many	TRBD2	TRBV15	TGTGCCACCAGCAGAGGCCTCCGGACTAGCGGGTTCCACGAGCAGTACTTC	CATSRGLRTSGFHEQYF
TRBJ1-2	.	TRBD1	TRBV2	TGTGCCAGCAGTGGGACAGGGACCTATGGCTACACCTTC	CASSGTGTYGYTF
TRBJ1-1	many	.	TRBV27	TGTGCCAGCAGGCCCCTCCTAGAGCTGAACACTGAAGCTTTCTTT	CASRPLLELNTEAFF
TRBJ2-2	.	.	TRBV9	TGTGCCAGTACAGCCATTCTGAACACCGGGGAGCTGTTTTTT	CASTAILNTGELFF
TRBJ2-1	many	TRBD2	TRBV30	TGTGCCTGGAGTCCCGGGACTAGCGGAAAGCAGTTCTTC	CAWSPGTSGKQFF
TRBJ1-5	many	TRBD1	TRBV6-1	TGTGCCAGCAGCGTTGGACAGGGAAATCAGCCCCAGCATTTT	CASSVGQGNQPQHF
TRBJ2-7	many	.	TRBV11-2	TGTGCCAGCAGCCTTGGGGCCCCATCCTACTACGAGCAGTACTTC	CASSLGAPSYYEQYF
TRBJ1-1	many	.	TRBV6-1	TGTGCCAGCAGGGAAGTTACGGGGGGAGCTTTCTTT	CASREVTGGAFF
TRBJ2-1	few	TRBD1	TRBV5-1	TGCGCCAGCAGCCTAGACAGGGGCGGTACATACAATGAGCAGTTCTTC	CASSLDRGGTYNEQFF
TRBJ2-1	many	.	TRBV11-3	TGTGCCAGCAGCGGACAAGATTGGCAGGGTGGCGACAATGAGCAGTTCTTC	CASSGQDWQGGDNEQFF
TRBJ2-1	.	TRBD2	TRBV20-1	TGCAGTGCTAGTCCCCTAGCGGGAGGGCCCGGCGTTGAGCAGTTCTTC	CSASPLAGGPGVEQFF
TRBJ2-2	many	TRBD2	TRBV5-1	TGCGCCAGCAGCTTGCAGCTAGCGGGAGGTCTAGACACCGGGGAGCTGTTTTTT	CASSLQLAGGLDTGELFF
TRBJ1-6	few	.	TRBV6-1	TGTGCCAGCAGGGGACCGAGCTCCTATAATTCACCCCTCCACTTT	CASRGPSSYNSPLHF
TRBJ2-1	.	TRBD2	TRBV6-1	TGTGCCAGCAGTGAAATCAGCGGGAGTAGAGAGCAGTTCTTC	CASSEISGSREQFF
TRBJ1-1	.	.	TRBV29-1	TGCAGCGCCCTCCGGACGGTGAACACTGAAGCTTTCTTT	CSALRTVNTEAFF
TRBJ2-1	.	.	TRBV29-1	TGCAGCGTTGTAAACTACAATGAGCAGTTCTTC	CSVVNYNEQFF
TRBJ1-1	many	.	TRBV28	TGTGCCAGCAGTTTATTCATCCTGAACACTGAAGCTTTCTTT	CASSLFILNTEAFF
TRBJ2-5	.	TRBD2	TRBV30	TGTGCCTGGAGTCCAGGACTAGCGGGAGAGAGAGAGACCCAGTACTTC	CAWSPGLAGERETQYF
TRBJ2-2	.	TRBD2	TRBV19	TGTGCCAGTACCCTAAGGAGGACTAGTCACACCGGGGAGCTGTTTTTT	CASTLRRTSHTGELFF
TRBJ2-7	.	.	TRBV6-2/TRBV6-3	TGTGCCAGCAGTTACCTCACCGGGGGCCGCTACGAGCAGTACTTC	CASSYLTGGRYEQYF
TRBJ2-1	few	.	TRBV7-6	TGTGCCAGCAGCCCGGGACACTTTTTGTTCTTC	CASSPGHFLFF
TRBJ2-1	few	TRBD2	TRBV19	TGTGCCAGTACTGAAAGCGGGAGGGCTGCCAATGAGCAGTTCTTC	CASTESGRAANEQFF
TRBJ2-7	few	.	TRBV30	TGTGCCTGGAGTGCTTGGACTAACTCCTACGAGCAGTACTTC	CAWSAWTNSYEQYF
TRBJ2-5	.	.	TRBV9	TGTGCCAGCAGCACAGTGAGGGCTAGCGAGCAAGAGACCCAGTACTTC	CASSTVRASEQETQYF